The source of this TCR beta chain is a study of cytomegalovirus exposure and HLA in healthy donors (TCRdb year 2017). For context, the study as a whole: An earlier analysis of approximately 590 of the donors reported more than 250 Gb of sequence data and 117 million unique TCR beta sequences from about 200 million T cells. In a later analysis, previously published TCR beta repertoires from 670 or so donors were re-analyzed and high-resolution HLA genotyping was added so that TCR occurrence patterns could be studied. The aim of the study was to test whether cataloging public T cell receptors could identify signatures of past pathogen exposure. Across around 400 genotyped donors of the cohort, an average of about 250,000 unique TCR beta nucleotide sequences per donor were sequenced, and roughly 20% of those sequences were non-productive. In addition to the first cohort of approximately 670 subjects, a separate validation cohort of about 120 different subjects was used. The genetic ancestry cluster associated with self-reported Caucasian donors included 80% to 90% of the roughly 380 genotyped donors. The number of typed donors differed by locus: about 620-640 for A, B, C, DRB1 and DQB1; some 500 for DQA1; roughly 600 for DPA1; and some 470 for DPB1. The T cell repertoires of some 700 subjects were profiled by immunosequencing and related to cytomegalovirus serostatus. Donor age, sex, ethnicity and CMV serostatus were collected together with the repertoire data. HLA typing covered class I and class II loci at four-digit resolution. The later analysis used no new phenotypic data to find candidate immune exposures, relying instead on TCR beta sequences and their occurrence across donors. Several DR-DQ haplotypes were handled as single units for association and clustering because linkage in the cohort was strong. All discovery cohort repertoires had been generated on a single sequencing platform. The study combined high-throughput TCR immunosequencing, statistical association of individual TCRs with disease status, and machine learning to predict cytomegalovirus infection status. In an earlier analysis of 587 of the donors, high-throughput TCR beta sequencing was used to judge whether each TCR beta V gene segment behaved as functional or pseudogenic. About 280 gigabases of sequencing data and roughly 80 million unique TCR sequences made up an early release that covered several hundred HLA-typed donors. Genome-wide SNP genotypes for about three fifths of the roughly 670 donors were used in a later genetic analysis, which treated that subset as a discovery cohort.

CDR3 length: 14 amino acids, cysteine to phenylalanine. The retained sequence is limited to the CDR3, 42 bases, with the frame set at the first base. Sequences KGHSH (CDR1) and LQKENI (CDR2) are obtained from the germline V gene. V gives up 3 bases and J gives up 3 bases, and the segment between their germline ends measures 10 bases. The cohort comprised more than 550 healthy bone marrow donors. Cohort members were all nominally healthy when sampled, although unrecorded immune exposures were likely present. The donor was CMV seropositive and belonged to the group of about 290 seropositive cohort members. Every donor gave a peripheral blood sample, and the peripheral blood mononuclear cells from that sample were used for TCR beta sequencing. The Qiagen DNeasy Blood Extraction Kit was used to extract genomic DNA from the blood cell samples. Library prep was done by the immunoSEQ multiplex PCR assay. The multiplex PCR relied on a mix of 60 forward primers for TCR Vbeta segments and 13 reverse primers for TCR Jbeta segments. A multiplex PCR assay on genomic DNA amplified the CDR3 region of rearranged TCR beta genes. The Illumina HiSeq System was used to sequence the amplified TCR beta libraries as 87-base-pair reads. The published analysis was carried out like this. A later analysis tallied some 79 million unique TCR beta chains across the 610 or so repertoires, and around 12 million of those chains were shared by two or more donors. Raw reads were error-corrected and collapsed into unique sequences by a nearest-neighbor algorithm in which closely related sequences were merged to remove PCR and sequencing errors. V, D and J gene segments were assigned by aligning CDR3 sequences to IMGT reference sequences. For a sequence to be retained, a match of at least six nucleotides to both a V gene segment and a J gene segment was required. A rearrangement counted as productive if the CDR3 had no stop codons and remained in frame with V and J, and every other rearrangement counted as non-productive. CDR3 was defined by IMGT convention, running from the second conserved V-encoded cysteine to the conserved J-encoded phenylalanine. The earlier analysis of some 600 of the donors excluded sequences that lacked an unambiguous match to a single V gene segment. In an earlier analysis of about 590 of the donors, a V segment was called functional when productive rearrangements were above 56.7%, and segregating when the standard deviation between donors exceeded 5%. To diagnose cytomegalovirus status from the catalog of TCR beta chain sequences, a statistical classification framework was built. V and J gene assignment, in a later analysis, came from comparing TCR nucleotide sequences with IMGT/GENE-DB human TR gene sequences. Using the TCRdist pipeline, a later analysis assigned CDR3 sequences along with most-parsimonious VDJ recombination scenarios. In a later analysis, each TCR beta chain was defined by its CDR3 amino acid sequence together with its V-gene family, and reads without a unique V-gene family were excluded. As a way to deal with suspected cross-contamination and a sequencing artifact, a later analysis dropped 640 or so nucleotide sequences that were highly shared and had low generation probability. In a later analysis, a clonal expansion index was calculated for each public chain from normalized within-repertoire ranks of inferred template counts. A later analysis computed generation probabilities with a VDJ recombination model fitted to out-of-frame rearrangements, and checked the results against IGoR. A later analysis scored TCR-TCR, TCR-HLA and TCR-CMV co-occurrence with hypergeometric tests, applying a repertoire-size bias correction to TCR pairs. In a later analysis, false discovery rates were estimated by permuting HLA or CMV assignments 20 times. In a later analysis, co-occurring TCRs were grouped using DBSCAN, with TCRdist sequence similarity added in when clustering inside HLA-allele-positive subsets. Repertoires with fewer than 30,000 or more than 120,000 public chains were left out of co-occurrence clustering, as were a handful of repertoires with anomalous nucleotide sharing. TCRdb carries this immuneACCESS record with in-frame sequences only. Its versions omit some clonotypes, under half of them owing to an unresolved V gene in the studies checked, with the rest unexplained. The DNA gave D and trimming, while V, J and clone size come from that table. Across this sample there are approximately 120,000 clones, with 73% seen only once. Jointly, the top ten make up about 4.4% of the sample.

The full study reports these points: A group of highly shared sequence variants was considered likely to be a technical artifact of the sequencing pipeline. According to the authors, the approach could potentially be generalized to other disease states and immunological phenotypes. The classifier was reported to diagnose cytomegalovirus status with high specificity and sensitivity in both the original cohort and the validation cohort. A later analysis found that HLA-associated TCR beta chains were more clonally expanded and had lower generation probabilities than equally common non-associated chains. In the study, around 160 TCR beta chains were listed as associated with cytomegalovirus. Some IMGT-functional V segments, including TRBV6-2 and TRBV6-3, could not be distinguished by the 87-base-pair reads and were therefore excluded. A later genetic analysis associated a missense DCLRE1C variant with V-gene and J-gene trimming of TCR beta chains, and an independent cohort replicated the association. In a later analysis, some 17,000 TCR beta sequences were associated with specific HLA alleles at a false discovery rate of 0.05. A few of the identified cytomegalovirus-associated TCR beta chains were confirmed in vitro to be specific for cytomegalovirus antigens. For the cohort, immune exposure information was limited to CMV serostatus. In a later genetic analysis, fewer N-insertions in productive TCRs were reported among donors in an Asian-associated ancestry cluster than the roughly 670-donor mean. Because counts were too low, some 16 rarely observed V segments, including chromosome 9 orphons, were excluded from the earlier analysis of 587 of the donors. According to a later analysis, parvovirus B19, influenza, CMV and Epstein-Barr virus appeared linked to several top co-occurrence clusters. Linkage disequilibrium might explain the correlated functional status among segregating V segments, but an unknown experimental factor could not be ruled out. In this cohort, only TCR beta chains were sequenced, and detectable features were limited by the absence of alpha or paired-chain data. In a later analysis, TCR association rates were found to vary across HLA loci, with the most associated TCRs seen for DRB1 alleles and the fewest for HLA-C alleles. In an earlier analysis of around 600 of the donors, most TCR beta V segments appeared in productive rearrangements about 90% or about 30% of the time, broadly matching IMGT annotations. Across donors, most TCR sequences were observed very rarely, whereas some public TCRs were present in many individuals. A later analysis found that most CMV-associated TCR beta chains appeared HLA-restricted, with HLA associations seemingly driven largely by CMV exposure. When HLA alleles, especially DR and DQ, strongly co-occurred, TCR associations were difficult to assign to individual alleles. A further reported finding was that TCR beta sequences accurately predicted the HLA-A and HLA-B alleles for most subjects in the first cohort. Because HLA typing was unavailable for some donors at each locus, only the typed subset was used in association tests. The presence/absence analyses assumed that sequencing depth was roughly uniform across donors, and that assumption may not be true.

The sample holds a few counts of this clone. Its antigen is still unknown. No base quality values were provided; no much bigger clone lies one nucleotide off. Sequencing was carried out using PBMCs. Recombination connected TRBV18 to TRBJ2-3; too little of a D gene remains to name it. This TCR was sampled from a man between 60 and 75 years old in good health and CMV-seropositive. The CDR3 region reads CASSPPVRTDTQYF. The nucleotide sequence is TGTGCCAGCTCACCTCCCGTTCGGACAGATACGCAGTATTTT.